Described below is a single TCR beta chain sequence and its context. Only in-frame clones appear in the TCRdb table, and some are missing; sequencing was by immunoSEQ multiplex PCR. The sample gives millions of clones, 90% to 95% of which show up once; 0.1% to 0.15% is in the top ten. This record belongs to a study of shared clonotypes between healthy human individuals. Healthy adults negative for HIV, lacking recent acute infections or vaccinations, served as donors. The investigators split CD4+ cells into a CD45RA+ naive subset and a CD45RA-negative memory subset. This sequence originates from a man younger than 35 in good health. Sequencing input: naive CD4+ T cells sorted from blood. The subset is: CD45RA+ positively selected.

The CDR3 DNA reads as TGCGCCAGCAGCTTCGGGACAGGGGCTCGAGAGCAGTACTTC. It yields the protein CASSFGTGAREQYF. This chain links TRBV5-1 with TRBJ2-7, with TRBD1 matching 10 bases. Germline CDR1 is SGHRS and CDR2 is YFSETQ. This CDR3 comprises 14 residues. With 2 bases clipped from V and 7 bases from J, the junction kept 6 bases outside the gene matches.